The present entry profiles one T cell receptor beta chain with its context. The antigen is unknown. The data originate from a study of T cells expressing NK-cell markers. Study observations and caveats: Top CD8+ clonotypes included the dominant CD3+CD56+NKG2C+ clonotypes in several donors.

TCRdb reprocessed the 5' RACE reads, with one entry per CDR3 protein and no DNA. In total, the table holds about 260,000 distinct CDR3 sequences. The CDR3 is made up of 15 amino acids. The germline CDR1 and CDR2 sequences are SQVTM and ANQGSEA. This clonotype was sampled from a woman between 18 and 75 years old in good health. Sequencing was performed on blood T cells: a sorted CD56 or NKG2C T cell subset, CD4+ or CD8+ T cells, or bulk PBMC T cells (not recorded which). The rearrangement links TRBV29-1 to TRBJ2-1; TCRdb outputs TRBD2, but without DNA this stays unchecked. The CDR3 sequence is CSVETSGGGVNEQFF.